The entry below describes one T cell receptor (beta chain). Its antigen remains unidentified. The record originates from a study of OX40 agonist ivuxolimab in advanced cancers. The length of the CDR3 is 14 residues. J lost 8 bases, V lost 5 bases, and 9 bases had no gene match. From germline, CDR1 is SEHNR and CDR2 FQNEAQ (reference sequence). Study-wide results and caveats: Compared with CD4+, CD8+ T cells on average had more expanded clones. CD4+ and CD8+ T cells in blood underwent clonal expansion by week 6 at 0.1 to 3.0 mg/kg. Antigen specificity of clonally expanded peripheral T cells was not established.

Autoimmune disease history or systemic immunosuppression excluded patients. Data came from immunoSEQ multiplex PCR; TCRdb stores just in-frame clones and leaves some out. This table has 45,000 or so clones, about nine tenths appearing once. The V and J genes are TRBV7-9 and TRBJ1-3; 7 bases agree with TRBD1. This TCR was recovered from an adult with an advanced solid tumor such as melanoma, head and neck, liver or kidney cancer. Sequenced here: CD4+ or CD8+ T cells sorted from blood, sampled in a trial of the OX40 agonist ivuxolimab. The CDR3 loop reads CASSPNRGLDTIYF. CDR3 sequence (DNA): TGTGCCAGCAGCCCCAACAGGGGCTTGGACACCATATATTTT.